This T cell receptor (beta chain) was obtained from a study of Graves' ophthalmopathy and Graves' hyperthyroidism. Amplification from RNA transcripts yielded the TCR beta CDR3 regions. The library came from an HTBI-primed first-round RT-PCR and a second-round multiplex PCR. Via MiXCR, TCRdb re-called the multiplex PCR reads, giving one row per CDR3 protein. This table holds hundreds of thousands of distinct CDR3 sequences, 20% to 25% found once. This clonotype was counted many times. What it binds is unknown. In this cohort, patients with other autoimmune diseases, uncontrolled infections, pregnancy or lactation were excluded. Study-level points and caveats: Detection in blood was also observed for most expanded thyroid clonotypes above 0.001 frequency. Ophthalmopathy was separated from stable hyperthyroidism by a 13-signature model with around 89% sensitivity and roughly 81% specificity.

Material: peripheral blood. The receptor comes from a woman in her forties or fifties with Graves' ophthalmopathy.

The CDR3 nucleotides read TGCAGCGTTGATTCGGGACAGATGAACACTGAAGCTTTCTTT. Its translation: CSVDSGQMNTEAFF. J is TRBJ1-1 and V is TRBV29-1; 7 bases agree with TRBD1. V lost 3 bases, J lost 0 bases, and 4 bases stayed unmatched. CDR3 length: 14 amino acids. Germline-derived CDR1 and CDR2 are SQVTM and ANQGSEA.